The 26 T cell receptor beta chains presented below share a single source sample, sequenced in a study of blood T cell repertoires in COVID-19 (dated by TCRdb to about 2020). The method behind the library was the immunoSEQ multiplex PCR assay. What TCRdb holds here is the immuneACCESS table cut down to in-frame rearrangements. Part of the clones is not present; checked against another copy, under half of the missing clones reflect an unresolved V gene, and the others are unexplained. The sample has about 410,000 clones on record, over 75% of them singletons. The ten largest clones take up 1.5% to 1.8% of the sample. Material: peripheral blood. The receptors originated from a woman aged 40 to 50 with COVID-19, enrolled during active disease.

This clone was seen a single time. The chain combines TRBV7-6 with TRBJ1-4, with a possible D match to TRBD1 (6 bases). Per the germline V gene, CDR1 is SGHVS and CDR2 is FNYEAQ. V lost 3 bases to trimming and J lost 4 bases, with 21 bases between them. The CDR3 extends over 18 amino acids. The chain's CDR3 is CASSFTSGASRHNEKLFF. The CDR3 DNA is TGTGCCAGCAGCTTCACTTCAGGGGCCTCCCGCCATAATGAAAAACTGTTTTTT.

CDR3 bases: TGTGCCAGCAGCCGGTTAGGACTAGCGGGAGGGCCTAAGTTCGAGCAGTACTTC. Its translation is CASSRLGLAGGPKFEQYF. The V call is TRBV3-1 (or the pseudogene TRBV3-2), the J call TRBJ2-7; 15 positions agree with TRBD2. The ends lost 4 bases at V and 6 bases at J; junction bases unmatched: 13. The CDR3 covers 18 residues. CDR1 is LGHDT and CDR2 is YNNKEL in the germline V gene (reference sequence).

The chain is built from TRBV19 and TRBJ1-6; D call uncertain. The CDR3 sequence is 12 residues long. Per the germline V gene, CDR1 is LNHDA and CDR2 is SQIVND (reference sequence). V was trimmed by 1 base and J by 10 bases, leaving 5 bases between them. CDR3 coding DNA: TGTGCCAGTAGTATAGCAGCGTCACCCCTCCACTTT. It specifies CASSIAASPLHF.

In nucleotides, the CDR3 is TGCGCCAGCAGGCCTAGCGGGAGGGGTTCCGGTGAGCAGTTCTTC. Translated, it gives CASRPSGRGSGEQFF. The rearrangement joins TRBV4-3 to TRBJ2-1; 12 positions agree with TRBD2. The CDR3 sequence is 15 residues long. Germline V CDR1 and CDR2: LGHNA, YSLEER. Trimming at V came to 6 bases and at J to 9 bases, leaving 9 bases not matched to a gene.

CDR3 sequence: CASSPKGQDYGYTF. The CDR3 DNA is TGCGCCAGCAGCCCCAAGGGACAGGACTATGGCTACACCTTC. The gene calls are TRBV5-1 and TRBJ1-2, with 8 bases aligning to TRBD1. J lost 3 bases, V lost 4 bases, and 5 bases had no gene match. CDR3 size: 14 residues. The germline CDR1 and CDR2 sequences are SGHRS and YFSETQ.

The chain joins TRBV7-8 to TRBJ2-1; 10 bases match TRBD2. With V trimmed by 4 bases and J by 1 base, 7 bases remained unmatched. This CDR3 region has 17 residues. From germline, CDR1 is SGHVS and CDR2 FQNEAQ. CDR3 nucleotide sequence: TGTGCCAGCAGCTCACAGAGCGGGGGGGCGTCCTACAATGAGCAGTTCTTC. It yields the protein CASSSQSGGASYNEQFF.

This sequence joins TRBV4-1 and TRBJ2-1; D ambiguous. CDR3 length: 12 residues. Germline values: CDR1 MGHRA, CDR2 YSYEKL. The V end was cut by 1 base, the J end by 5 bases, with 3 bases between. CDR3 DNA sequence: TGCGCCAGCAGCCAAGTCAACAATGAGCAGTTCTTC. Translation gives CASSQVNNEQFF.

CDR3 sequence (DNA): TGTGCCAGCAGTCCCCCGGGACAGGGTGGGCTCGTAACTGAAGCTTTCTTT. It yields the protein CASSPPGQGGLVTEAFF. The chain uses TRBV28 and TRBJ1-1, with 9 bases identical to TRBD1. Germline V gives CDR1 MDHEN, CDR2 SYDVKM. Unmatched junction bases numbered 15, after V lost 5 bases and J lost 5 bases. The CDR3 extends over 17 amino acids.

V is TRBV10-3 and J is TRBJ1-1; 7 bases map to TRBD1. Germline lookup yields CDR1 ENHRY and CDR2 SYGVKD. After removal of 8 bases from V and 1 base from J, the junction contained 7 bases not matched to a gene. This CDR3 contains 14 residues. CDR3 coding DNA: TGTGCCATCCGGGCGACAGGGACGAACACTGAAGCTTTCTTT. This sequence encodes CAIRATGTNTEAFF.

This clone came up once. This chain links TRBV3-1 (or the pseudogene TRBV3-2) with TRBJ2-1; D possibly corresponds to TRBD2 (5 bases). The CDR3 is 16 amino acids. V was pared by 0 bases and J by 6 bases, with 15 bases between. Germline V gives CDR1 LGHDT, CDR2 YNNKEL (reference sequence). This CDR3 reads CASSQDLERRSNEQFF. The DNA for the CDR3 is TGTGCCAGCAGCCAAGATCTGGAGCGGAGGAGCAATGAGCAGTTCTTC.

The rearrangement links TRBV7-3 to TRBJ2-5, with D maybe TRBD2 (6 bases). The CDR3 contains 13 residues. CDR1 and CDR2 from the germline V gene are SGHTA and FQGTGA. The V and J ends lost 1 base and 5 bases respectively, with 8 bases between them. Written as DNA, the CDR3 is TGTGCCAGCAGCTTAATTGGGGGGGAGACCCAGTACTTC. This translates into CASSLIGGETQYF.

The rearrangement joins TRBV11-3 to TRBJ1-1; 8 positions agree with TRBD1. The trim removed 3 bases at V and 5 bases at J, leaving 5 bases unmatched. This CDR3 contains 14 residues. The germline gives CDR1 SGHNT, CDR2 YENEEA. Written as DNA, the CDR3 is TGTGCCAGCAGCTTGGGCCAGGGGGCTACTGAAGCTTTCTTT. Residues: CASSLGQGATEAFF.

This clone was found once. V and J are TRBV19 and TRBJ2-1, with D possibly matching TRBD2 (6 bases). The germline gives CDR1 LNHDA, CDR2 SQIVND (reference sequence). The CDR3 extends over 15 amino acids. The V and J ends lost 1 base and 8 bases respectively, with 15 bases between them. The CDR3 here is CASSIARGLRHEQFF. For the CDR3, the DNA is TGTGCCAGTAGTATAGCCCGGGGACTTAGGCATGAGCAGTTCTTC.

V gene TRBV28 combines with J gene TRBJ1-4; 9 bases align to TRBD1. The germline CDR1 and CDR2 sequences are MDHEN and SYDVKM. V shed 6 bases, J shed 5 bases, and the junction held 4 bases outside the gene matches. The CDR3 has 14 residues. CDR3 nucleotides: TGTGCCAGCAGACAGACAGGGGGAAATGAAAAACTGTTTTTT. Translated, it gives CASRQTGGNEKLFF. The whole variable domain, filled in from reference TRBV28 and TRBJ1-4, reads DVKVTQSSRYLVKRTGEKVFLECVQDMDHENMFWYRQDPGLGLRLIYFSYDVKMKEKGDIPEGYSVSREKKERFSLILESASTNQTSMYLCASRQTGGNEKLFFGSGTQLSVL.

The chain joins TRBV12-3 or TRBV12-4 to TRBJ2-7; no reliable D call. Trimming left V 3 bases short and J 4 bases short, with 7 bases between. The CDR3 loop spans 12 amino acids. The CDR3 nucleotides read TGTGCCAGCAGTTTTCAGGTTTACGAGCAGTACTTC. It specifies CASSFQVYEQYF.

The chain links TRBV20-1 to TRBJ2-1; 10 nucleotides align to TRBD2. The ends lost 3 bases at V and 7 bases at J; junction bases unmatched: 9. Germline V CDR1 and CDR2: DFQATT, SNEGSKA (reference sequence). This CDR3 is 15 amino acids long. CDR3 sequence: CSASAQASGSNEQFF. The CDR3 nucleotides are TGCAGTGCTAGTGCCCAGGCTAGCGGGAGTAATGAGCAGTTCTTC.

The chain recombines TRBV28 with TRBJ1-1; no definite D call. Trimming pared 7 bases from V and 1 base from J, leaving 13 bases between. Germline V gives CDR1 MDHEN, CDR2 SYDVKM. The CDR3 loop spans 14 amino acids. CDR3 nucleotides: TGTGCCAGCACTTCCCGCAGAACGAACACTGAAGCTTTCTTT. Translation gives CASTSRRTNTEAFF.

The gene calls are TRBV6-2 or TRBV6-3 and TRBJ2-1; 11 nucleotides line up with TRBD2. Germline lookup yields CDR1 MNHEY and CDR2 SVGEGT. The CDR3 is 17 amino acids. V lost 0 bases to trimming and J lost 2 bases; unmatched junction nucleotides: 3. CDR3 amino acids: CASSYSGTSGTYNEQFF. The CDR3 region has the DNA TGTGCCAGCAGTTACTCCGGGACTAGCGGCACCTACAATGAGCAGTTCTTC.

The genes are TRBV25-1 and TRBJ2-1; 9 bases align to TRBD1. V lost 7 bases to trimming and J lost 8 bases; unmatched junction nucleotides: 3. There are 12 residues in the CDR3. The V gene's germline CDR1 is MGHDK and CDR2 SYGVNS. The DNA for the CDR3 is TGTGCCAGCAAGGACAGGGGATATGAGCAGTTCTTC. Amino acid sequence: CASKDRGYEQFF.

CDR3 residues: CASSGKTSTKNIQYF. CDR3 in DNA: TGTGCCAGCAGTGGAAAGACTAGCACCAAAAACATTCAGTACTTC. V is TRBV28 and J is TRBJ2-4; 7 nucleotides align to TRBD2. This CDR3 is built from 15 residues. Germline CDR1 and CDR2: MDHEN and SYDVKM. The junction had 6 bases not matched to a gene; V was cut back by 5 bases and J by 2 bases.

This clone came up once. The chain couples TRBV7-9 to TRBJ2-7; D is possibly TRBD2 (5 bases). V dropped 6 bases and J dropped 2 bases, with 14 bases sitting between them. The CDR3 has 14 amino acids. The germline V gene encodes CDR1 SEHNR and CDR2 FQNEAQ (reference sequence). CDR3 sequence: CASSHTGSPYEQYF. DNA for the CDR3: TGTGCCAGCAGTCATACGGGGAGTCCCTACGAGCAGTACTTC.

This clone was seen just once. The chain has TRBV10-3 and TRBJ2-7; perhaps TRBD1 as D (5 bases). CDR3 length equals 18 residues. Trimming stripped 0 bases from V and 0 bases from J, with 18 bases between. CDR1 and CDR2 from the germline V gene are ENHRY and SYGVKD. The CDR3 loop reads CAISESDLIQVPSYEQYF. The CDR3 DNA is TGTGCCATCAGTGAGTCGGACCTAATACAGGTCCCCTCCTACGAGCAGTACTTC.

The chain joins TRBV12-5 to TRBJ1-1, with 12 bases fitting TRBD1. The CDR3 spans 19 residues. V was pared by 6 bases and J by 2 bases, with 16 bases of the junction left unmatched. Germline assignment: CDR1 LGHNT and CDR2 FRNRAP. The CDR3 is CASGRGPPGQGAGNTEAFF. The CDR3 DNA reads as TGTGCTAGTGGCCGGGGTCCTCCGGGACAGGGGGCGGGAAACACTGAAGCTTTCTTT.

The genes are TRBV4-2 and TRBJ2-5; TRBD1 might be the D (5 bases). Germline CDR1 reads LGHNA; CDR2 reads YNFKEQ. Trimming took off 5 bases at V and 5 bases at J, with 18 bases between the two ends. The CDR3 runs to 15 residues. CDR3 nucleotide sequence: TGTGCCAGCAGCTCTGGTAAAGGGGTGGGGGAGACCCAGTACTTC. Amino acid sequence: CASSSGKGVGETQYF.

CDR3 nucleotide sequence: TGTGCCAGCAGTATCCCAGGGTACGGGAGGGAAAAACTGTTTTTT. This translates into CASSIPGYGREKLFF. The genes are TRBV28 and TRBJ1-4; tentative D call: TRBD1 (5 bases). The CDR3 extends over 15 amino acids. CDR1 MDHEN and CDR2 SYDVKM come from the germline V gene. Trimming stripped 5 bases from V and 8 bases from J, with 18 bases between.

The CDR3 here is CSVEGGQGQETQYF. As DNA, the CDR3 is TGCAGCGTTGAAGGGGGCCAAGGGCAAGAGACCCAGTACTTC. The J gene is TRBJ2-5, the V gene TRBV29-1; D is possibly TRBD1 (5 bases). CDR1 is SQVTM and CDR2 is ANQGSEA in the germline V gene. Trimming pared 1 base from V and 2 bases from J, leaving 11 bases between. The CDR3 consists of 14 residues.